The 14 T cell receptor beta chains listed next were all sequenced from one sample in a study of T cells after yellow fever vaccination (dated by TCRdb to between 2019 and 2020). Taken with the paper, the label for treatment or condition translates to: live attenuated yellow fever vaccine strain. Libraries were made using 5' RACE. The sequencer was an Illumina HiSeq 2500. TCRdb's own reprocessing of the public reads used fastp at Q25 and MiXCR and kept productive beta chains. When rows share a CDR3 protein, they turn into one entry using the most common DNA and genes. Recorded for this sample are about 630,000 distinct CDR3 sequences; 9% to 15% of them occurred a single time. Jointly, the top ten make up 14% to 15% of the sample. Sample: PBMCs, taken on the day of the yellow fever booster vaccination. Receptor source: a young man who received the YFV17D yellow fever vaccine.

This sequence joins TRBV7-2 and TRBJ1-3; D is uncertain. The V end lost 5 bases, the J end lost 3 bases, and 8 bases lay between the germline ends. The germline V gene has CDR1 SGHTA and CDR2 FQGNSA. This CDR3 spans 13 amino acids. CDR3: CASSPGVGNTIYF. CDR3 DNA: TGTGCCAGCAGCCCCGGAGTTGGAAACACCATATATTTT. The complete variable domain, with remaining parts taken from reference TRBV7-2 and TRBJ1-3, reads GAGVSQSPSNKVTEKGKDVELRCDPISGHTALYWYRQSLGQGLEFLIYFQGNSAPDKSGLPSDRFSAERTGGSVSTLTIQRTQQEDSAVYLCASSPGVGNTIYFGEGSWLTVV.

The chain uses TRBV15 and TRBJ2-7, with TRBD2 matching over 8 bases. Germline V gene lookup returns CDR1 LNHNV and CDR2 YYDKDF (reference sequence). Trimming cost V 0 bases and J 3 bases; bases outside gene matches: 4. The length of the CDR3 is 15 residues. The CDR3 bases are TGTGCCACCAGCAGAGATCCGGGACTAGGCTACGAGCAGTACTTC. Its translation is CATSRDPGLGYEQYF.

V and J are TRBV6-2 or TRBV6-3 and TRBJ2-1; no clear D. Deletions cut 0 bases from V and 1 base from J, with 7 bases between. This CDR3 is built from 15 residues. CDR1 and CDR2 (germline): MNHEY, SVGEGT. The DNA of the CDR3 is TGTGCCAGCAGTTACTCCCCGGTGTCCTACAATGAGCAGTTCTTC. Its translation is CASSYSPVSYNEQFF.

This clonotype was picked up a small number of times. The rearrangement links TRBV20-1 to TRBJ1-3, with D possibly matching TRBD1 (6 bases). Germline lookup yields CDR1 DFQATT and CDR2 SNEGSKA (reference sequence). V was trimmed by 0 bases and J by 8 bases, leaving 23 bases between them. The CDR3 runs 17 residues. The chain's CDR3 is CSARDRGGASRTDTIYF. The CDR3 nucleotides are TGCAGTGCTAGAGATAGGGGGGGGGCCTCGAGAACGGACACCATATATTTT.

This clonotype was recorded a few times. This sequence joins TRBV11-2 and TRBJ2-1; 10 nucleotides agree with TRBD2. Germline V gene data show CDR1 as SGHAT and CDR2 as FQNNGV. J was trimmed by 9 bases and V by 2 bases; bases with no gene match: 22. This CDR3 is 20 amino acids long. In DNA form, the CDR3 reads TGTGCCAGCAGCTTACCAGGGGGCGTTCGTAGGACTAGCGGATTTATTGAGCAGTTCTTC. It specifies CASSLPGGVRRTSGFIEQFF.

The chain carries TRBV20-1 and TRBJ2-3, with 9 nucleotides matching TRBD2. The CDR3 is made up of 15 amino acids. J was trimmed by 2 bases and V by 3 bases; bases with no gene match: 6. Germline V lookup: CDR1 DFQATT, CDR2 SNEGSKA (reference sequence). The CDR3 reads CSASVRLAVTDTQYF. The CDR3 DNA follows: TGCAGTGCTAGCGTGAGACTAGCGGTCACAGATACGCAGTATTTT.

V gene TRBV7-2 combines with J gene TRBJ1-2; TRBD1 is a possible D gene (5 bases). Germline CDR1 is SGHTA and CDR2 is FQGNSA. This CDR3 is built from 13 residues. Trimming removed 7 bases at V and 4 bases at J, with 13 bases between. The chain's CDR3 is CASTRDSSYGYTF. DNA for the CDR3: TGTGCCAGCACCCGGGACTCCTCCTATGGCTACACCTTC.

This clonotype has just a few counts. The V call is TRBV20-1, the J call TRBJ1-1, with 7 nucleotides matching TRBD1. The germline CDR1 and CDR2 sequences are DFQATT and SNEGSKA (reference sequence). The length of the CDR3 is 14 residues. With V trimmed by 6 bases and J by 1 base, 8 bases remained unmatched. Here the CDR3 DNA reads TGCAGTGCCAGACGGACAGGAACGAACACTGAAGCTTTCTTT. Translated, it gives CSARRTGTNTEAFF.

This clonotype has a handful of counts. The chain couples TRBV24-1 to TRBJ1-5; a possible D gene is TRBD1 (5 bases). The V end was cut by 5 bases, the J end by 4 bases, with 11 bases between. The CDR3 is 14 residues long. From germline, CDR1 is KGHDR and CDR2 SFDVKD. The chain's CDR3 is CATSAGRENQPQHF. CDR3 in DNA: TGTGCCACCAGTGCGGGACGGGAGAATCAGCCCCAGCATTTT.

V gene TRBV5-1 combines with J gene TRBJ2-1; tentatively, D is TRBD2 (5 bases). Trimming left V 2 bases short and J 0 bases short, with 9 bases between. Germline CDR1 reads SGHRS; CDR2 reads YFSETQ. The CDR3 is made up of 15 amino acids. DNA of the CDR3: TGCGCCAGCAGCTTTAGCGCGAGCTCCTACAATGAGCAGTTCTTC. Its protein is CASSFSASSYNEQFF.

The chain joins TRBV30 to TRBJ2-7, with 11 nucleotides matching TRBD2. The length of the CDR3 is 15 residues. Unmatched junction bases numbered 5, after V lost 2 bases and J lost 2 bases. The germline V gene encodes CDR1 GTSNPN and CDR2 SVGIG (reference sequence). CDR3 in DNA: TGTGCCTGGAGTCTGGGACTAGCGGTACCCTACGAGCAGTACTTC. This sequence encodes CAWSLGLAVPYEQYF.

This clonotype was seen a handful of times. The V and J genes are TRBV20-1 and TRBJ2-3, with 8 positions matching TRBD2. Germline lookup yields CDR1 DFQATT and CDR2 SNEGSKA (reference sequence). The CDR3 consists of 15 residues. V shed 0 bases and J 3 bases; nucleotides not matched to a gene: 5. The DNA for the CDR3 is TGCAGTGCTAGAGATCCGGGGGGGGGAACAGATACGCAGTATTTT. It codes for CSARDPGGGTDTQYF.

This clonotype occurred a few times. The J gene is TRBJ2-5, the V gene TRBV5-5, with 10 bases identical to TRBD2. This CDR3 has 16 amino acids. Germline V gene data show CDR1 as SGHKS and CDR2 as YYEKEE (reference sequence). The junction had 6 bases not matched to a gene; V was cut back by 0 bases and J by 4 bases. CDR3 sequence reads: CASSLGSGRALETQYF. CDR3 DNA: TGTGCCAGCAGCTTGGGGAGCGGGAGGGCGTTAGAGACCCAGTACTTC.

This clonotype appeared many times. The chain employs TRBV28 and TRBJ2-7; D might be TRBD1 (5 bases). Germline V gives CDR1 MDHEN, CDR2 SYDVKM. This CDR3 is 12 amino acids long. The ends were cut back, 5 bases at V and 7 bases at J, with 12 bases in the middle. The CDR3, as DNA: TGTGCCAGCAGTACAGGATTTAGGGAGCAGTACTTC. Residues: CASSTGFREQYF.